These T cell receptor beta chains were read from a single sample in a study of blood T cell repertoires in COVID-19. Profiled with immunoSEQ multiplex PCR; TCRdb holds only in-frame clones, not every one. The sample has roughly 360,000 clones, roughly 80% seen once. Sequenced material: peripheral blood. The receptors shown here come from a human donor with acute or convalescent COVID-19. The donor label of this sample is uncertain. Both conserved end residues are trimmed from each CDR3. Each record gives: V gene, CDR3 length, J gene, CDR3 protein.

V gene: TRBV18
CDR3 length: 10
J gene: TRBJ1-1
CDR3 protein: ASAAQQGEAF

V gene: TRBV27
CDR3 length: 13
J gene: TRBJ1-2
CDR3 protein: ASSQTGTAFYGYT

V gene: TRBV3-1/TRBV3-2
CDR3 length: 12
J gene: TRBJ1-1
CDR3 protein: ASSRGQGSTEAF

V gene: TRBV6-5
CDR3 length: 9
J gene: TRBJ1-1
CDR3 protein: ASSYYTEAF

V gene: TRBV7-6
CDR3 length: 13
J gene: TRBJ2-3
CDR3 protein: ASSDYRGSTDTQY

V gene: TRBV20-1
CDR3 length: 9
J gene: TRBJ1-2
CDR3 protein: SGPGVYGYT

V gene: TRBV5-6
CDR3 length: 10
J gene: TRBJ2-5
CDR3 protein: ASSLPGETQY

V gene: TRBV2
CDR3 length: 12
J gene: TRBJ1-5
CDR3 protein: ASSGTGRNQPQH

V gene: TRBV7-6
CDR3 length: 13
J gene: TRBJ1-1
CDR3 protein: ASSSIRGSGTEAF

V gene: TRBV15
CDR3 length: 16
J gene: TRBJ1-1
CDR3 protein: ATSDTETGGAKGTEAF

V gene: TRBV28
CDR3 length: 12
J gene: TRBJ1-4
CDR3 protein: ASSTGGTNEKLF

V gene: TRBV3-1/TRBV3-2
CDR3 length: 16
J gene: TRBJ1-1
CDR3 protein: ASSQVGGQGNMNTEAF

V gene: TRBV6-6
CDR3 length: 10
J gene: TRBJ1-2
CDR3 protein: ASSYSNQGSI

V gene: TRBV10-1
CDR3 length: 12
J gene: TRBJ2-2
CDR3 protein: ASRSDRGFGELF

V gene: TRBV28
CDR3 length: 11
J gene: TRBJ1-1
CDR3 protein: ASRRQLNTEAF

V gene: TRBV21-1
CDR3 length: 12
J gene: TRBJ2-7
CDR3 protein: ASSVSTYSYEQY

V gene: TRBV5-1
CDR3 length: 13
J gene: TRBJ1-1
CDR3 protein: ASSLDLLSNTEAF